Each of the 25 T cell receptor beta chains below was sequenced from the same sample in a study of blood T cells in healthy people across ages. Alongside a J-beta primer mix, a sample-barcoded 5' primer served in a second PCR lasting roughly 7 to 12 cycles. TCRdb re-analysed the 5' RACE reads in MiXCR, keeping a single row per CDR3 protein. This table has about 580,000 distinct CDR3 sequences, 47% appearing once. Sequencing input: blood. These receptors were obtained from a man older than 75 in good health.

The chain employs TRBV7-9 and TRBJ2-7; 8 bases line up with TRBD2. Trimming removed 2 bases from V and 2 bases from J; junction bases left unmatched: 5. The CDR3 loop spans 15 amino acids. The germline V gene encodes CDR1 SEHNR and CDR2 FQNEAQ (reference sequence). CDR3 protein: CASSLSAGAPYEQYF. The CDR3 nucleotides read TGTGCCAGCAGCTTATCAGCGGGAGCCCCCTACGAGCAGTACTTC.

The chain combines TRBV2 with TRBJ2-7; the D is unclear. Per germline, CDR1 SNHLY and CDR2 FYNNEI. This CDR3 is built from 15 residues. Trimming shortened V by 6 bases and J by 1 base, and 16 bases separated the two germline ends. In DNA form, the CDR3 reads TGTGCCAGCAGCGCACAACAGTCCCTTTCCTACGAGCAGTACTTC. Translated: CASSAQQSLSYEQYF. Full variable domain (rest looked up from reference TRBV2 and TRBJ2-7): EPEVTQTPSHQVTQMGQEVILRCVPISNHLYFYWYRQILGQKVEFLVSFYNNEISEKSEIFDDQFSVERPDGSNFTLKIRSTKLEDSAMYFCASSAQQSLSYEQYFGPGTRLTVT.

A single count supports this clonotype. The chain combines TRBV6-2 or TRBV6-3 with TRBJ1-1; 7 bases agree with TRBD1. CDR1 is MNHEY and CDR2 is SVGEGT in the germline V gene. The CDR3 consists of 14 residues. J gave up 4 bases and V 6 bases, and 8 bases lay outside the gene matches. CDR3 sequence (DNA): TGTGCCAGCAGGGAAGGGACAGTAGGCACTGAAGCTTTCTTT. Translating it yields CASREGTVGTEAFF.

The chain links TRBV10-3 to TRBJ2-1; the match to TRBD2 covers 9 bases. There are 17 residues in the CDR3. Looked up from germline, CDR1 is ENHRY and CDR2 is SYGVKD. With 7 bases clipped from V and 3 bases from J, the junction kept 13 bases outside the gene matches. The DNA for the CDR3 is TGTGCCATCAAGAGAACCGGGACTAGCAACGTCTACAATGAGCAGTTCTTC. Translating it yields CAIKRTGTSNVYNEQFF.

As to this clonotype: One end of the junction varies from germline; a read error may be responsible. This rearrangement joins TRBV10-3 to TRBJ2-3, with 10 bases aligning to TRBD2. The CDR3 has 16 amino acids. CDR1 is ENHRY and CDR2 is SYGVKD in the germline V gene. In DNA, the CDR3 is TGCGCCTCCGGCGTGACTAGCGGGTTCCGCACAGATACGCAGTATTTT. Translation gives CASGVTSGFRTDTQYF.

The V gene is TRBV4-3, the J gene TRBJ2-1; no definite D call. Trimming took 1 base from V and 0 from J, leaving 7 bases between them. CDR3 size: 15 residues. Germline V gene data show CDR1 as LGHNA and CDR2 as YSLEER. The CDR3 nucleotides are TGCGCCAGCAGCCAAGGACCGACCTCCTACAATGAGCAGTTCTTC. Protein: CASSQGPTSYNEQFF.

The J gene is TRBJ2-1, the V gene TRBV12-3 or TRBV12-4; a possible D gene is TRBD2 (7 bases). The V gene lost 5 bases and the J gene lost 6 bases, with 23 bases spanning the gap. The CDR3 sequence is 17 residues long. The CDR3 region is CASSEGLGGRVPNEQFF. The DNA for the CDR3 is TGTGCCAGCAGTGAGGGTCTAGGGGGGAGGGTCCCCAATGAGCAGTTCTTC.

This clonotype was seen ten or more times. For the CDR3, the DNA is TGTGCCAGCAGTTACTCGCCAAGGGCGGCGGGTACGCAGTATTTT. Its protein is CASSYSPRAAGTQYF. This rearrangement joins TRBV6-6 to TRBJ2-3; D is perhaps TRBD2 (5 bases). The V end lost 0 bases, the J end lost 8 bases, and 15 bases lay between the germline ends. Looked up from germline, CDR1 is MNHNY and CDR2 is SVGAGI (reference sequence). The CDR3 consists of 15 residues.

In this sample, this clonotype turned up many times. This rearrangement joins TRBV6-6 to TRBJ2-5, with a tentative D call TRBD1 (5 bases). Trimming stripped 2 bases from V and 5 bases from J, with 15 bases between. The germline V gene has CDR1 MNHNY and CDR2 SVGAGI (reference sequence). The CDR3 length is 15 residues. CDR3 residues: CASSYPDKPGETQYF. CDR3 DNA: TGTGCCAGCAGTTACCCGGACAAACCAGGGGAGACCCAGTACTTC.

The chain joins TRBV6-2 or TRBV6-3 to TRBJ1-2; D remains ambiguous. The V and J ends lost 7 bases and 5 bases respectively, with 14 bases between them. The CDR3 spans 13 residues. Germline CDR1 reads MNHEY; CDR2 reads SVGEGT. Here the CDR3 reads CASTNRGLYGYTF. CDR3 DNA sequence: TGTGCCAGCACCAACCGAGGATTATATGGCTACACCTTC.

The chain couples TRBV29-1 to TRBJ1-1; 8 bases are a match to TRBD1. This CDR3 spans 13 amino acids. J lost 1 base, V lost 8 bases, and 6 bases had no gene match. The germline V gene encodes CDR1 SQVTM and CDR2 ANQGSEA. In DNA, the CDR3 is TGCAGCACCAGACAGGGGACGAACACTGAAGCTTTCTTT. Protein: CSTRQGTNTEAFF.

The genes are TRBV5-1 and TRBJ2-5, with D uncertain. Trimming left V 4 bases short and J 2 bases short, with 15 bases between. Germline V gene data show CDR1 as SGHRS and CDR2 as YFSETQ. This CDR3 is 15 amino acids long. The CDR3 nucleotides are TGCGCCAGCAGCCCTGGTGGGGTTTGGCAAGAGACCCAGTACTTC. Translated, it gives CASSPGGVWQETQYF.

This clonotype has only a few counts. The chain's CDR3 is CSAQRFTDTQYF. The CDR3 DNA follows: TGCAGTGCGCAGAGATTCACAGATACGCAGTATTTT. V is TRBV20-1 and J is TRBJ2-3, with D unclear. The CDR3 covers 12 residues. From germline, CDR1 is DFQATT and CDR2 SNEGSKA (reference sequence). The V end lost 6 bases, the J end lost 2 bases, and 9 bases lay between the germline ends.

This chain links TRBV5-1 with TRBJ2-1; maybe TRBD2 (6 bases). In germline, CDR1 is SGHRS, CDR2 YFSETQ. The CDR3 is 15 amino acids. Trimming left V 1 base short and J 4 bases short, with 12 bases between. CDR3 sequence: CASSLTGVGYNEQFF. The CDR3, as DNA: TGCGCCAGCAGCTTGACGGGAGTGGGGTACAATGAGCAGTTCTTC.

This clonotype occurred a few times. The rearrangement links TRBV19 to TRBJ2-1; TRBD2 matches 8 bases. The germline gives CDR1 LNHDA, CDR2 SQIVND (reference sequence). J lost 1 base, V lost 4 bases, and 6 bases had no gene match. The CDR3 loop spans 16 amino acids. CDR3 amino acids: CASSTTSGFSYNEQFF. DNA of the CDR3: TGTGCCAGTAGTACAACTAGCGGTTTTTCCTACAATGAGCAGTTCTTC. Looking up the rest from reference TRBV19 and TRBJ2-1 gives the full variable domain: DGGITQSPKYLFRKEGQNVTLSCEQNLNHDAMYWYRQDPGQGLRLIYYSQIVNDFQKGDIAEGYSVSREKKESFPLTVTSAQKNPTAFYLCASSTTSGFSYNEQFFGPGTRLTVL.

V gene TRBV29-1 combines with J gene TRBJ1-1, with 7 bases fitting TRBD1. The CDR3 is 15 amino acids. CDR1 is SQVTM and CDR2 is ANQGSEA in the germline V gene. Trimming cost V 7 bases and J 3 bases; bases outside gene matches: 14. The CDR3 loop reads CSAGRGQGGYTEAFF. CDR3 bases: TGCAGCGCCGGGAGGGGGCAGGGGGGCTACACTGAAGCTTTCTTT. Full variable domain (rest looked up from reference TRBV29-1 and TRBJ1-1): SAVISQKPSRDICQRGTSLTIQCQVDSQVTMMFWYRQQPGQSLTLIATANQGSEATYESGFVIDKFPISRPNLTFSTLTVSNMSPEDSSIYLCSAGRGQGGYTEAFFGQGTRLTVV.

This clonotype has a handful of counts. This chain connects TRBV7-6 to TRBJ2-7; D might be TRBD1 (6 bases). The germline CDR1 and CDR2 sequences are SGHVS and FNYEAQ. The CDR3 spans 14 residues. The V end lost 5 bases, the J end lost 3 bases, and 14 bases lay between the germline ends. CDR3 residues: CASSPRGNIYEQYF. DNA for the CDR3: TGTGCCAGCAGCCCGAGGGGGAATATCTACGAGCAGTACTTC.

The chain joins TRBV5-1 to TRBJ2-5, with D possibly TRBD1 on 5 matching bases. The end of the DNA fits TRBJ2-7 better, so the J call may be wrong. The germline V gene has CDR1 SGHRS and CDR2 YFSETQ. The CDR3 is made up of 15 amino acids. This CDR3 reads CASRVRPGNIDEQYF. The CDR3 coding sequence is TGCGCCAGCAGGGTGAGGCCAGGGAATATCGACGAGCAGTACTTC.

For this clonotype: The germline gene is not matched at one end of the junction; a read error may be the cause. The chain carries TRBV20-1 and TRBJ2-7; D may be TRBD1 (5 bases). This CDR3 region has 15 residues. From germline, CDR1 is DFQATT and CDR2 SNEGSKA (reference sequence). CDR3 nucleotide sequence: TGCAGTGCTAGAGACCAGGGTAGAAGCTCCTACGAGCAGTACTTT. This sequence encodes CSARDQGRSSYEQYF.

The CDR3 reads CASSRRGTGYGYTF. As DNA, the CDR3 is TGTGCCAGCAGTCGCCGCGGGACAGGCTATGGCTACACCTTC. The chain recombines TRBV6-2 or TRBV6-3 with TRBJ1-2; 8 positions match TRBD1. This CDR3 spans 14 amino acids. V shed 5 bases, J shed 4 bases, and the junction held 6 bases outside the gene matches. Looked up from germline, CDR1 is MNHEY and CDR2 is SVGEGT.

The V and J genes are TRBV6-5 and TRBJ1-4; D unresolved. The V end lost 6 bases, the J end lost 5 bases, and 4 bases lay between the germline ends. The CDR3 has 11 residues. The germline CDR1 and CDR2 sequences are MNHEY and SVGAGI. Here the CDR3 reads CASRLNEKLFF. The CDR3 DNA sequence: TGTGCCAGCAGATTAAATGAAAAACTGTTTTTT.

This sequence joins TRBV12-3 or TRBV12-4 and TRBJ1-2, with D maybe TRBD1 (6 bases). This CDR3 is built from 14 residues. With 3 bases removed from V and 5 bases from J, the gap between germline ends came to 13 bases. CDR3 DNA: TGTGCCAGCAGTTTCCAGGGGTCGGAATATGGCTACACCTTC. This translates into CASSFQGSEYGYTF.

V and J are TRBV4-1 and TRBJ2-1; 9 bases fit TRBD1. CDR1 MGHRA and CDR2 YSYEKL come from the germline V gene. V gave up 1 base and J gave up 10 bases; unmatched junction bases: 11. CDR3 length: 16 amino acids. CDR3: CASSQVGQGNRLEQFF. As DNA, the CDR3 is TGCGCCAGCAGCCAAGTAGGACAGGGGAATAGGTTAGAGCAGTTCTTC.

This clonotype was counted ten times or more. The chain employs TRBV6-5 and TRBJ2-1; the match to TRBD2 covers 9 bases. This CDR3 has 14 amino acids. Germline CDR1 and CDR2: MNHEY and SVGAGI. With 7 bases clipped from V and 7 bases from J, the junction kept 8 bases outside the gene matches. CDR3 residues: CASTRAGGNNEQFF. Written as DNA, the CDR3 is TGTGCCAGCACCAGAGCGGGAGGTAATAATGAGCAGTTCTTC.

This clonotype was detected ten times or more. The rearrangement links TRBV6-5 to TRBJ2-5; TRBD2 agrees at 15 bases. CDR1 is MNHEY, CDR2 SVGAGI, per germline. The CDR3 has 17 residues. V dropped 6 bases and J dropped 5; count of bases not matched to a gene: 10. The CDR3 is CASSPRTSGRVGETQYF. CDR3 nucleotide sequence: TGTGCCAGCAGCCCTCGGACTAGCGGGAGGGTCGGGGAGACCCAGTACTTC.